This entry features one T cell receptor beta chain sequence. Its antigen is undetermined. The data derive from a study of cytomegalovirus exposure and HLA in healthy donors. Overall study: Unique TCR beta sequences numbering some 120 million came from 150 million to 200 million T cells in an earlier analysis. There were 88 million or so unique TCRs (from HLA-typed donors) in an early data release.

The germline CDR1 and CDR2 sequences are SGHAT and FQNNGV. The CDR3 loop spans 14 amino acids. Trimming took off 5 bases at V and 7 bases at J, with 14 bases between the two ends. In the PCR, 60 Vbeta and 13 Jbeta primers were used. Assay used: immunoSEQ multiplex PCR; TCRdb lists only in-frame clones, some missing. The sample contains 200,000 to 300,000 clones, approximately 84% of which appear only once. Study outcomes and limitations: Most TCR sequences proved rare, with some public TCRs found in many donors. Later analysis showed TCR association rates varying by HLA locus, highest for DRB1 and lowest for HLA-C.

The specimen was PBMCs. The sequence came from a woman in her thirties or forties in good health and CMV-seropositive. The chain employs TRBV11-2 and TRBJ2-2; D perhaps matches TRBD1 (5 bases). The DNA for the CDR3 is TGTGCCAGCAGCAATCTTCAGGGTTTCGGGGAGCTGTTTTTT. It translates to CASSNLQGFGELFF.